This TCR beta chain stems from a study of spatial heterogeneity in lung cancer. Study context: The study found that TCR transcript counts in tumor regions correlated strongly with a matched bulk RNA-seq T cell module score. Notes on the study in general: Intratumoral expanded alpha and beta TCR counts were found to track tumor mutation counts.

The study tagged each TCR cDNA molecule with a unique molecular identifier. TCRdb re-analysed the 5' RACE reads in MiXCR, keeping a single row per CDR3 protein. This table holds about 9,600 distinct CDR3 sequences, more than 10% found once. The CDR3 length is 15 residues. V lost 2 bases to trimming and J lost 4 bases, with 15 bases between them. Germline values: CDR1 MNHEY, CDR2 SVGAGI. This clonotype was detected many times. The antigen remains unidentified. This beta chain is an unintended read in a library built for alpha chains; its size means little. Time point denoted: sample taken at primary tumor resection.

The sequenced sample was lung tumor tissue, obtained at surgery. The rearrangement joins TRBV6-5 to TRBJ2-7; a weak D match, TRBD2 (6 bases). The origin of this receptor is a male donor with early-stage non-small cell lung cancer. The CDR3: CASSYREPIVYEQYF. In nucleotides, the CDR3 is TGTGCCAGCAGTTACCGGGAGCCTATTGTTTACGAGCAGTACTTC.